These 25 T cell receptor beta chains came from one sample sequenced in a study of cytomegalovirus exposure and HLA in healthy donors. PCR amplification relied on 60 Vbeta primers (plus 13 Jbeta primers). Profiling relied on immunoSEQ multiplex PCR, and the TCRdb table lists in-frame clones only, not all of them. This table has 250,000 to 350,000 clones, 86% appearing once. The material sequenced was PBMCs. The receptors derive from a man aged 35 to 55 in good health and CMV-seropositive.

The chain is built from TRBV5-4 and TRBJ1-4; 7 bases align to TRBD1. The CDR3 is made up of 17 amino acids. CDR1 and CDR2 from the germline V gene are SGHNT and YYREEE (reference sequence). V was clipped by 4 bases and J by 7 bases; unmatched bases: 16. The CDR3 spells CASSVTLYRGKGEKLFF. The CDR3 DNA follows: TGTGCCAGCAGCGTGACTCTCTACAGGGGCAAAGGTGAAAAACTGTTTTTT.

V is TRBV18 and J is TRBJ1-5; TRBD1 aligns across 8 bases. The CDR3 covers 16 residues. V shed 3 bases, J shed 7 bases, and the junction held 11 bases outside the gene matches. The germline CDR1 and CDR2 sequences are KGHSH and LQKENI. For the CDR3, the DNA is TGTGCCAGCTCACCCCGCGGGACAGGAGATGAACAGCCCCAGCATTTT. This encodes CASSPRGTGDEQPQHF.

The V call is TRBV28, the J call TRBJ1-5; D is uncertain. Germline V gives CDR1 MDHEN, CDR2 SYDVKM. Trimming stripped 4 bases from V and 1 base from J, with 8 bases between. The CDR3 has 14 residues. In nucleotides, the CDR3 is TGTGCCAGCAGTTGGAGTGCAAGCAATCAGCCCCAGCATTTT. The encoded protein is CASSWSASNQPQHF.

The chain is built from TRBV10-3 and TRBJ2-5; 11 positions match TRBD2. CDR1 ENHRY and CDR2 SYGVKD come from the germline V gene. The V and J ends lost 10 bases and 5 bases, in that order; junction bases with no gene match: 15. The CDR3 has 16 amino acids. This CDR3 reads CATMGRVAGGGETQYF. DNA of the CDR3: TGTGCCACCATGGGGAGGGTAGCGGGAGGGGGTGAGACCCAGTACTTC.

The chain joins TRBV27 to TRBJ2-7; a possible D gene is TRBD2 (6 bases). V shed 6 bases and J shed 2 bases, with 17 bases lying between them. The CDR3 consists of 15 residues. The germline V gene encodes CDR1 MNHEY and CDR2 SMNVEV (reference sequence). CDR3 sequence reads: CASSRTGGTAYEQYF. CDR3 bases: TGTGCCAGCAGCCGAACCGGCGGGACTGCCTACGAGCAGTACTTC.

This chain links TRBV27 with TRBJ2-1; TRBD2 might be the D (6 bases). CDR3 length: 14 residues. Trimming cost V 6 bases and J 9 bases, with 18 bases left between them. Germline loops: CDR1 MNHEY, CDR2 SMNVEV (reference sequence). The CDR3 protein is CASSPGGSGIEQFF. CDR3 sequence (DNA): TGTGCCAGCAGCCCCGGGGGTAGTGGCATTGAGCAGTTCTTC.

The chain combines TRBV7-8 with TRBJ2-3; TRBD2 agrees at 12 bases. This CDR3 spans 15 amino acids. Unmatched junction bases numbered 5, after V lost 6 bases and J lost 4 bases. Per germline, CDR1 SGHVS and CDR2 FQNEAQ. CDR3 protein: CASRRTSGTPDTQYF. The CDR3 region has the DNA TGTGCCAGCAGACGGACTAGCGGGACCCCAGATACGCAGTATTTT. The full variable domain, in which reference TRBV7-8 and TRBJ2-3 provide the parts outside the CDR3, is GAGVSQSPRYKVAKRGQDVALRCDPISGHVSLFWYQQALGQGPEFLTYFQNEAQLDKSGLPSDRFFAERPEGSVSTLKIQRTQQEDSAVYLCASRRTSGTPDTQYFGPGTRLTVL.

This chain uses TRBV27 with TRBJ2-1; possible D gene TRBD2, 5 bases. Trimming pared 7 bases from V and 0 bases from J, leaving 13 bases between. Germline CDR1 reads MNHEY; CDR2 reads SMNVEV (reference sequence). CDR3 length equals 15 residues. The CDR3 DNA reads as TGTGCCAGCACCCGGAGCGGAAGCTCCTACAATGAGCAGTTCTTC. This translates into CASTRSGSSYNEQFF.

On this clone itself: At the DNA level, this CDR3 is encoded by other sequences in the same sample as well. This chain joins TRBV29-1 and TRBJ1-1; D remains unclear. The length of the CDR3 is 17 residues. Per germline, CDR1 SQVTM and CDR2 ANQGSEA. Trimming removed 5 bases at V and 1 base at J, with 23 bases between. The CDR3 DNA follows: TGCAGCGTTTCCAGAAGTGGGAGACGGCATACGAACACTGAAGCTTTCTTT. This gives the protein CSVSRSGRRHTNTEAFF.

The chain is built from TRBV10-1 and TRBJ2-3; no definite D call. The CDR3 has 14 residues. Germline CDR1 WNHNN, CDR2 SYGVQD (reference sequence). Trimming took 3 bases from V and 0 from J, leaving 7 bases between them. The CDR3 DNA reads TGCGCCAGCAGTGAATCCCCTAGCACAGATACGCAGTATTTT. Its protein product is CASSESPSTDTQYF.

The rearrangement uses TRBV5-4 and TRBJ1-2; D gene ambiguous. Trimming shortened V by 3 bases and J by 3 bases, and 12 bases separated the two germline ends. Germline CDR1 and CDR2: SGHNT and YYREEE (reference sequence). The CDR3 loop spans 14 amino acids. CDR3 region: CASSWGEGYYGYTF. The CDR3 bases are TGTGCCAGCAGCTGGGGAGAGGGCTACTATGGCTACACCTTC.

The CDR3 DNA follows: TGTGCCAGCAGCCAAGATGGGGCTTATCTTGGTGGCTACACCTTC. It yields the protein CASSQDGAYLGGYTF. This chain uses TRBV4-2 with TRBJ1-2; a possible D gene is TRBD1 (5 bases). V lost 0 bases and J 7 bases, leaving 15 bases between the germline ends. The CDR3 runs to 15 residues. Germline assignment: CDR1 LGHNA and CDR2 YNFKEQ.

The J gene is TRBJ2-3, the V gene TRBV5-1, with 8 bases lining up with TRBD2. The V gene's germline CDR1 is SGHRS and CDR2 YFSETQ. The CDR3 length is 15 residues. The ends lost 4 bases at V and 5 bases at J; junction bases unmatched: 9. CDR3 protein: CASSPGGGAGDTQYF. CDR3 bases: TGCGCCAGCAGCCCCGGGGGGGGAGCCGGAGATACGCAGTATTTT.

The chain recombines TRBV7-2 with TRBJ2-1; D might be TRBD1 (8 bases). Germline V gene data show CDR1 as SGHTA and CDR2 as FQGNSA. The V and J ends lost 5 bases and 8 bases respectively, with 19 bases between them. This CDR3 spans 15 amino acids. The CDR3, as DNA: TGTGCCAGCAGCCCCCGCCGGACAGGGAGGGATGAGCAGTTCTTC. Amino acid sequence: CASSPRRTGRDEQFF.

This clone was counted only a few times. The gene calls are TRBV5-6 and TRBJ2-7, with TRBD2 matching 8 bases. Trimming removed 4 bases from V and 2 bases from J; junction bases left unmatched: 5. CDR1 is SGHDT, CDR2 YYEEEE, per germline. This CDR3 comprises 14 residues. CDR3 loop: CASSLGTSTYEQYF. In DNA, the CDR3 is TGTGCCAGCAGCCTGGGGACTAGTACCTACGAGCAGTACTTC.

V is TRBV7-9 and J is TRBJ2-2; D is possibly TRBD1 (6 bases). There are 15 residues in the CDR3. Looked up from germline, CDR1 is SEHNR and CDR2 is FQNEAQ (reference sequence). The V end was cut by 1 base, the J end by 7 bases, with 13 bases between. The CDR3 spells CASSLDPGAVGELFF. CDR3 DNA: TGTGCCAGCAGCTTAGATCCAGGGGCGGTCGGGGAGCTGTTTTTT.

The CDR3 loop is CASSLDGPWQYF. CDR3 sequence (DNA): TGTGCCAGCAGCTTAGATGGGCCGTGGCAGTACTTC. This chain links TRBV7-2 with TRBJ2-5, with D uncertain. Germline-derived CDR1 and CDR2 are SGHTA and FQGNSA. V lost 1 base and J lost 11, with 11 bases in between. The CDR3 is 12 residues long.

V and J are TRBV4-1 and TRBJ1-1; D is possibly TRBD1 (6 bases). The CDR3 has 16 amino acids. Trimming took off 1 base at V and 5 bases at J, with 17 bases between the two ends. CDR1 MGHRA and CDR2 YSYEKL come from the germline V gene. CDR3 sequence (DNA): TGCGCCAGCAGCCAAGGGTCAGCCAGGGGATTAACTGAAGCTTTCTTT. Translating gives CASSQGSARGLTEAFF.

The rearrangement uses TRBV27 and TRBJ1-1, with D perhaps matching TRBD1 (5 bases). Germline values: CDR1 MNHEY, CDR2 SMNVEV (reference sequence). V was pared by 2 bases and J by 7 bases, with 11 bases between. The length of the CDR3 is 13 residues. The CDR3 loop is CASSLKGVNEAFF. For the CDR3, the DNA is TGTGCCAGCAGTTTAAAAGGGGTAAATGAAGCTTTCTTT.

The V call is TRBV2, the J call TRBJ2-7, with TRBD1 identical over 7 bases. The CDR3 covers 17 residues. The ends lost 10 bases at V and 3 bases at J; junction bases unmatched: 21. The V gene's germline CDR1 is SNHLY and CDR2 FYNNEI. The CDR3 DNA follows: TGTGCCACACAATCGGACAGGACCAGAGGCCCCTTCTACGAGCAGTACTTC. This codes for CATQSDRTRGPFYEQYF.

V gene TRBV29-1 combines with J gene TRBJ1-2; D is uncertain. The germline V and J ends were trimmed by 3 bases and 3 bases, with 8 bases remaining between them. Germline V lookup: CDR1 SQVTM, CDR2 ANQGSEA. This CDR3 has 12 amino acids. CDR3 DNA sequence: TGCAGCGTTGACTCGGGTTACTATGGCTACACCTTC. This translates into CSVDSGYYGYTF. Filled out from reference TRBV29-1 and TRBJ1-2, the complete variable domain reads SAVISQKPSRDICQRGTSLTIQCQVDSQVTMMFWYRQQPGQSLTLIATANQGSEATYESGFVIDKFPISRPNLTFSTLTVSNMSPEDSSIYLCSVDSGYYGYTFGSGTRLTVV.

This chain links TRBV5-1 with TRBJ2-3; TRBD1 matches 9 bases. This CDR3 has 14 amino acids. Germline V gene lookup returns CDR1 SGHRS and CDR2 YFSETQ. J was trimmed by 2 bases and V by 7 bases; bases with no gene match: 5. The DNA of the CDR3 is TGCGCCAGCTCCCGGACAGGGGCCACAGATACGCAGTATTTT. Its translation: CASSRTGATDTQYF.

The rearrangement joins TRBV7-9 to TRBJ2-7, with 10 bases that match TRBD1. The J segment lost 4 bases and the V segment lost 2 bases, leaving 5 bases of the junction unmatched. Germline CDR1 and CDR2: SEHNR and FQNEAQ (reference sequence). The CDR3 runs to 15 residues. Here the CDR3 DNA reads TGTGCCAGCAGCTTACCGGGACAGGGGACATACGAGCAGTACTTC. Translated, it gives CASSLPGQGTYEQYF.

The chain recombines TRBV10-3 with TRBJ2-3; TRBD2 agrees at 7 bases. V dropped 2 bases and J dropped 2; count of bases not matched to a gene: 13. CDR3 length equals 18 residues. CDR1 and CDR2 from the germline V gene are ENHRY and SYGVKD. CDR3 amino acids: CAISEGEREAGSTDTQYF. CDR3 sequence (DNA): TGTGCCATCAGTGAGGGAGAGAGGGAAGCGGGATCCACAGATACGCAGTATTTT.

For this clone: Its ends do not fully match the called genes, so a read error is possible. The chain recombines TRBV7-9 with TRBJ2-2, with 7 bases matching TRBD2. The CDR3 is 15 residues long. CDR1 SEHNR and CDR2 FQNEAQ come from the germline V gene (reference sequence). The CDR3 region is CSSSFFGLVPGELFF. The CDR3 bases are TGTTCCAGCAGCTTCTTCGGACTAGTCCCCGGGGAGCTGTTTTTT.